The 26 T cell receptor beta chains below all came from one sample that was sequenced in a study of T cells in women clearing cervical HPV infection. Method: immunoSEQ multiplex PCR; TCRdb's copy keeps in-frame clones and lacks some. This sample's clone table lists around 39,000 clones. Sequenced: blood buffy coat. All receptors derive from a woman aged 18 to 69 with a cervical HPV16 infection that either progressed to CIN3+ or cleared (not recorded which).

Comments on this clone: The read stops 3 residues short of the end of the CDR3; the missing end is completed from the germline J gene. The chain combines TRBV5-1 with TRBJ1-1; 8 bases line up with TRBD1. The V gene end was trimmed by 0 bases and the J gene end by 7 bases; junction bases not matched to a gene: 5. The V gene's germline CDR1 is SGHRS and CDR2 YFSETQ. This CDR3 region has 14 residues. The CDR3 loop reads CASSLGRQGLEAFF. The part of the CDR3 DNA that was read is TGCGCCAGCAGCTTGGGAAGACAGGGGCTTGAA.

Remarks on this clone: The junction and the germline gene differ at one end; a read error may be behind it. The read falls 3 residues short of the CDR3 end, and the missing part is taken from the germline J gene. This chain links TRBV4-2 with TRBJ1-1, with 7 bases fitting TRBD1. Germline assignment: CDR1 LGHNA and CDR2 YNFKEQ. The CDR3 contains 17 residues. CDR3 DNA, as far as it was read: TGCGCCAGCAGCCACGGCCCGGGCGGAGGGGGCGATGGTGAA. Protein product: CASSHGPGGGGDGE. In full, the CDR3 is CASSHGPGGGGDGEAFF.

To note about this clone: Read coverage stops 3 residues before the CDR3 terminus; the germline J gene supplies the remainder. This sequence joins TRBV11-1 and TRBJ2-5; D uncertain. CDR1 is SGHAT and CDR2 is FQDESV in the germline V gene (reference sequence). This CDR3 region has 11 residues. Trimming stripped 5 bases from V and 5 bases from J, with 6 bases between. The part of the CDR3 DNA that was read is TGTGCCAGCAGCCTCGGGGAGACC. This gives the protein CASSLGET. The entire CDR3 protein reads CASSLGETQYF.

On this clone itself: With the read ending 3 residues before the CDR3 end, the germline J gene is used to fill in that end. This sequence joins TRBV7-2 and TRBJ2-5; 7 bases are a match to TRBD1. V shed 5 bases, J shed 2 bases, and the junction held 8 bases outside the gene matches. The CDR3 covers 15 residues. Germline CDR1 SGHTA, CDR2 FQGNSA. The CDR3 loop reads CASSRQPGQQETQYF. CDR3 DNA (partial): TGTGCCAGCAGCCGACAGCCGGGACAGCAAGAGACC.

Turning to this clone: Read coverage stops 3 residues before the CDR3 terminus; the germline J gene supplies the remainder. This rearrangement joins TRBV6-2 or TRBV6-3 to TRBJ2-1; TRBD2 matches 7 bases. The CDR3 contains 15 residues. Germline V gene lookup returns CDR1 MNHEY and CDR2 SVGEGT. The V segment lost 7 bases and the J segment 7 bases; nucleotides outside the gene matches: 13. CDR3: CASKRGGSARNEQFF. Partial CDR3 DNA: TGTGCCAGCAAGCGAGGCGGGAGTGCCAGGAATGAG.

About this clone: The DNA ends 3 residues before the CDR3 does, and the rest of the CDR3 is filled in from the germline J gene. The chain combines TRBV6-1 with TRBJ2-5, with 8 bases that match TRBD1. Trimming removed 4 bases from V and 5 bases from J; junction bases left unmatched: 12. In germline, CDR1 is MNHNS, CDR2 SASEGT. CDR3 length: 16 residues. The CDR3 protein is CASSGLTGEFVETQYF. CDR3 bases read: TGTGCCAGCAGTGGCCTGACAGGGGAATTTGTGGAGACC.

Note on this clone: Read coverage stops 3 residues before the CDR3 terminus; the germline J gene supplies the remainder. The chain employs TRBV6-1 and TRBJ1-2; no clear D. This CDR3 spans 14 amino acids. CDR1 is MNHNS, CDR2 SASEGT, per germline. CDR3 sequence: CASSEARPSGGYTF. Incomplete CDR3 DNA: TGTGCCAGCAGTGAAGCGAGGCCTTCAGGAGGC.

For this clone: The DNA ends 3 residues before the CDR3 does, and the rest of the CDR3 is filled in from the germline J gene. The rearrangement links TRBV7-9 to TRBJ2-3; 9 bases map to TRBD2. The V segment lost 3 bases and the J segment 2 bases; nucleotides outside the gene matches: 3. Germline lookup yields CDR1 SEHNR and CDR2 FQNEAQ (reference sequence). The CDR3 loop spans 15 amino acids. The CDR3 protein is CASSFRTSDTDTQYF. The sequenced CDR3 bases are TGTGCCAGCAGCTTCCGGACTAGCGACACAGATACG.

Points on this clone: From the germline J gene comes the end of the CDR3, since the read stops 3 residues before it. The chain combines TRBV7-9 with TRBJ2-1, with D tentatively TRBD2 (5 bases). The CDR3 runs to 13 residues. CDR1 SEHNR and CDR2 FQNEAQ come from the germline V gene (reference sequence). Trimming pared 2 bases from V and 6 bases from J, leaving 8 bases between. The CDR3: CASSLPGINEQFF. The sequenced CDR3 bases are TGTGCCAGCAGCTTACCGGGGATCAATGAG.

In regard to this clone: Coverage ceases 3 residues before the CDR3 finishes, and the germline J gene fills in the end. The V and J genes are TRBV20-1 and TRBJ1-5; 10 nucleotides match TRBD1. V lost 6 bases, J lost 4 bases, and 9 bases stayed unmatched. The CDR3 loop spans 15 amino acids. Germline values: CDR1 DFQATT, CDR2 SNEGSKA (reference sequence). The chain's CDR3 is CSANDRGLDNQPQHF. Partial CDR3 DNA: TGCAGTGCCAATGACAGGGGGCTCGATAATCAGCCC.

As for this clone: The CDR3 end falls 3 residues outside the read, so it is completed with the germline J gene. The rearrangement links TRBV2 to TRBJ2-3, with a tentative D call TRBD1 (5 bases). The CDR3 extends over 14 amino acids. CDR1 SNHLY and CDR2 FYNNEI come from the germline V gene. V lost 2 bases to trimming and J lost 2 bases, with 8 bases between them. CDR3 sequence reads: CASSELGDTDTQYF. The sequenced part of the CDR3 DNA is TGTGCCAGCAGTGAATTAGGGGACACAGATACG.

Worth noting for this clone: The read ends 3 residues early relative to the CDR3; the germline J gene fills the gap. The rearrangement joins TRBV2 to TRBJ2-7; 10 positions match TRBD2. V lost 6 bases and J lost 2; bases outside the gene matches: 10. CDR3 size: 16 residues. CDR1 and CDR2 from the germline V gene are SNHLY and FYNNEI. The CDR3: CASRFSGGLPPYEQYF. The CDR3 bases that were read are TGTGCCAGCAGGTTTAGCGGGGGGCTACCCCCCTACGAG. Using reference TRBV2 and TRBJ2-7 for the parts outside the CDR3, the full variable domain is EPEVTQTPSHQVTQMGQEVILRCVPISNHLYFYWYRQILGQKVEFLVSFYNNEISEKSEIFDDQFSVERPDGSNFTLKIRSTKLEDSAMYFCASRFSGGLPPYEQYFGPGTRLTVT.

For this clone: Coverage ceases 3 residues before the CDR3 finishes, and the germline J gene fills in the end. The genes are TRBV5-3 and TRBJ1-5; 9 bases are a match to TRBD1. TRBV5-3 is sorted into the ORF group, with uncertain function. V was clipped by 4 bases and J by 7 bases; unmatched bases: 6. This CDR3 has 14 amino acids. Partial CDR3 DNA: TGTGCCAGAAGCCGACAGGGGGAAGGGCAGCCC. Its translation is CARSRQGEGQP. From start to end, the CDR3 is CARSRQGEGQPQHF.

With regard to this clone: Read data end 3 residues before the CDR3 end; the end is taken from the germline J gene. The J gene is TRBJ2-3, the V gene TRBV7-2; D remains unclear. Germline CDR1 and CDR2: SGHTA and FQGNSA. V lost 4 bases, J lost 2 bases, and 4 bases lay in between. The CDR3 is made up of 12 amino acids. The CDR3 spells CASSSNTDTQYF. The sequenced part of the CDR3 DNA is TGTGCCAGCAGCTCCAACACAGATACG.

In regard to this clone: The read falls 3 residues short of the CDR3 end, and the missing part is taken from the germline J gene. This chain uses TRBV6-4 with TRBJ2-2, with D perhaps TRBD1 or TRBD2 (6 bases each). The germline gives CDR1 MRHNA, CDR2 SNTAGT. The CDR3 has 14 residues. Trimming removed 6 bases from V and 5 bases from J, with 13 bases in between. The covered CDR3 bases are TGTGCCAGCAGCGGAGGGGGAGAGACCGGGGAG. It codes for CASSGGGETGE. The full CDR3 sequence reads CASSGGGETGELFF.

CDR3 DNA (partial): TGTGCCAGCTCACCCGACAGTTACGAC. Translated: CASSPDSYD. The whole CDR3 sequence is CASSPDSYDYTF. The rearrangement uses TRBV18 and TRBJ1-2; TRBD1 is a possible D gene (5 bases). The missing CDR3 end, 3 residues past where the read stops, is filled in from the germline J gene. This CDR3 contains 12 residues. Germline CDR1 KGHSH, CDR2 LQKENI.

Worth noting for this clone: The read terminates 3 residues before the CDR3 end, so the remaining end is supplied by the germline J gene. The chain is built from TRBV7-2 and TRBJ2-7, with TRBD1 matching 10 bases. The germline V gene has CDR1 SGHTA and CDR2 FQGNSA. CDR3 size: 14 residues. With V trimmed by 4 bases and J by 6 bases, 6 bases remained unmatched. The CDR3 loop reads CASSSRDRGGEQYF. The DNA read from the CDR3 is TGTGCCAGCAGCTCCCGGGACAGGGGAGGCGAG.

In the case of this clone: The read finishes 3 residues shy of the CDR3 end, and the germline J gene is used to complete it. J is TRBJ1-3 and V is TRBV2, with a possible D match to TRBD1 (5 bases). CDR3 size: 16 residues. The V gene's germline CDR1 is SNHLY and CDR2 FYNNEI. Trimming left V 0 bases short and J 4 bases short, with 13 bases between. The chain's CDR3 is CASSEATRVDGNTIYF. CDR3 bases read: TGTGCCAGCAGTGAAGCGACCAGGGTAGACGGAAACACC.

As to this clone: The read terminates 3 residues ahead of where the CDR3 ends, so the germline J gene completes it. This chain links TRBV2 with TRBJ2-5, with no clear D. Germline CDR1 is SNHLY and CDR2 is FYNNEI. Between the trimmed V and J ends, which lost 6 bases and 5 bases, there was a span of 7 bases. The CDR3 loop spans 11 amino acids. The chain's CDR3 is CASRGPETQYF. The sequenced part of the CDR3 DNA is TGTGCCAGCAGGGGCCCGGAGACC.

On this clone itself: From the germline J gene comes the end of the CDR3, since the read stops 3 residues before it. This chain uses TRBV20-1 with TRBJ1-6, with a tentative D call TRBD1 (6 bases). This CDR3 region has 15 residues. V was trimmed by 5 bases and J by 7 bases, leaving 18 bases between them. Germline loops: CDR1 DFQATT, CDR2 SNEGSKA (reference sequence). Partial CDR3 DNA: TGCAGTGCTCGTCTGCCGGACAGATTAAATTCACCC. Residues: CSARLPDRLNSP. The full CDR3 reads CSARLPDRLNSPLHF.

Concerning this clone itself: The read terminates 3 residues ahead of where the CDR3 ends, so the germline J gene completes it. The gene calls are TRBV7-9 and TRBJ1-3, with a possible D match to TRBD1 (5 bases). The CDR3 contains 15 residues. Germline-derived CDR1 and CDR2 are SEHNR and FQNEAQ (reference sequence). Trimming took off 2 bases at V and 4 bases at J, with 12 bases between the two ends. The CDR3 spells CASSLTGMHGNTIYF. The covered CDR3 bases are TGTGCCAGCAGCTTAACAGGCATGCACGGAAACACC.

Points on this clone: At one end, the junction sequence differs from germline, possibly due to a read error. The CDR3 is cut off 3 residues early in the read; its end comes from the germline J gene. V usage is TRBV30 and J usage is TRBJ2-3; TRBD1 aligns across 8 bases. Germline loops: CDR1 GTSNPN, CDR2 SVGIG (reference sequence). The CDR3 totals 13 residues. The CDR3 protein is CTWSGQGAETQYF. CDR3 DNA, as far as it was read: TGTACCTGGAGTGGACAGGGCGCAGAGACG. The variable domain in full, with the rest retrieved from reference TRBV30 and TRBJ2-3, is SQTIHQWPATLVQPVGSPLSLECTVEGTSNPNLYWYRQAAGRGLQLLFYSVGIGQISSEVPQNLSASRPQDRQFILSSKKLLLSDSGFYLCTWSGQGAETQYFGPGTRLTVL.

As concerns this clone: With the read ending 3 residues before the CDR3 end, the germline J gene is used to fill in that end. The chain has TRBV2 and TRBJ2-1; 13 bases align to TRBD2. V gave up 5 bases and J gave up 0 bases; unmatched junction bases: 7. Germline assignment: CDR1 SNHLY and CDR2 FYNNEI. The CDR3 extends over 18 amino acids. CDR3: CASSSGLAGYSSYNEQFF. Incomplete CDR3 DNA: TGTGCCAGCAGTTCGGGACTAGCGGGGTATAGCTCCTACAATGAG.

A note on this clone: The read ends 3 residues before the CDR3 terminus; that terminus is restored from the germline J gene. The chain combines TRBV6-2 or TRBV6-3 with TRBJ2-5; 9 nucleotides agree with TRBD2. The V gene's germline CDR1 is MNHEY and CDR2 SVGEGT. With 1 base clipped from V and 5 bases from J, the junction kept 8 bases outside the gene matches. This CDR3 region has 16 residues. The sequenced part of the CDR3 DNA is TGTGCCAGCAGTTACTTGGGCGGGAGGGCCGGGGAGACC. Amino acid sequence: CASSYLGGRAGET. The entire CDR3 is CASSYLGGRAGETQYF.

To note about this clone: The CDR3 end falls 3 residues outside the read, so it is completed with the germline J gene. J is TRBJ2-7 and V is TRBV20-1, with 7 bases that match TRBD1. The germline V gene encodes CDR1 DFQATT and CDR2 SNEGSKA (reference sequence). V shed 0 bases, J shed 5 bases, and the junction held 4 bases outside the gene matches. The CDR3 extends over 13 amino acids. This chain's CDR3 is CSARDETGNEQYF. The part of the CDR3 DNA that was read is TGCAGTGCTAGAGATGAGACAGGGAACGAG.

Note on this clone: Read data end 3 residues before the CDR3 end; the end is taken from the germline J gene. The chain joins TRBV18 to TRBJ1-2, with a possible D match to TRBD1 (5 bases). V was cut by 4 bases and J by 6 bases, with 12 bases left in between. This CDR3 comprises 13 residues. The germline CDR1 and CDR2 sequences are KGHSH and LQKENI. CDR3 bases read: TGTGCCAGCTCACTCCGGGACTCAGATGGC. Translating gives CASSLRDSDG. Given in full, the CDR3 is CASSLRDSDGYTF.